What follows is one T cell receptor beta chain and its context. The antigen remains undetermined. Assay: immunoSEQ multiplex PCR; the TCRdb copy retains only in-frame clones and omits some. The sample has 20,000 to 25,000 clones; 85% to 95% are singletons. The record originates from a study of regulatory and conventional T cells in RAG deficiency. Study findings and constraints: Shannon entropy was markedly lower and Simpson indices higher in RAG-deficient patients than control T-cell subsets. Other subsets showed approximately 9.6-fold reductions, but Treg unique TCR beta sequences fell roughly 96-fold in these patients. Patient subsets had shorter CDR3s; Omenn Treg-Tconv overlap exceeded 90%. In Omenn syndrome, sorted "Tregs" may be peripherally activated cells.

Blood CD4+ CD25-low CD127-high conventional T cells supplied the genomic DNA template. The CDR3 covers 18 residues. Germline-derived CDR1 and CDR2 are MDHEN and SYDVKM. Trimming removed 7 bases from V and 0 bases from J, with 22 bases in between. The sample was also linked to a second study, of regulatory T cells. Per that paper: Primers: 52 TRBV forward and 13 TRBJ reverse.

The rearrangement joins TRBV28 to TRBJ1-5, with D possibly TRBD1 on 5 matching bases. The sequencing input was CD4+ T cells sorted from blood. This TCR was recovered from a human donor in good health. CDR3 bases: TGTGCCAGCACCGAGGAGGATAGAGGGGCTTATAGCAATCAGCCCCAGCATTTT. This codes for CASTEEDRGAYSNQPQHF.